The sequence of this TCR beta chain was determined in a study of siplizumab effects on memory and regulatory T cells (dated by TCRdb to between 2018 and 2020). Regarding the research as a whole: The study looked at the effect of siplizumab, an anti-CD2 antibody, on alloreactive T-cell subsets in allogeneic mixed lymphocyte reactions made from human PBMCs.

The junction carries 10 bases between V and J, which are trimmed by 4 bases and 0 bases respectively. Taken from the germline V gene, the CDR1 and CDR2 loops are MNHNS and SASEGT. Counted from cysteine to phenylalanine, this CDR3 has 15 amino acids. This entry keeps only the CDR3 DNA: 45 bases, framed from base 1. Concerning this clone itself: There is no known antigen for this receptor. Base quality data are lacking; no much larger clone is found one base away.

Receptor amplification or capture employed the immunoSEQ multiplex PCR assay. The deep sequencing platform assayed around 94,000 TCR templates per sample. Genomic DNA extracted from sorted T cells was used for TCRbeta CDR3 sequencing. The published analysis was carried out like this. The R programming language was used for clonal analysis of TCRbeta CDR3 data. Alloreactive CD4+ and CD8+ clones were identified by comparing unstimulated samples to CFSE-low samples taken after the reaction. Regulatory or non-regulatory origin of alloreactive CD4+ clones was assigned by matching sequences to the sorted unstimulated Treg and non-Treg repertoires. TCRdb obtained this table from immuneACCESS and retained in-frame rearrangements with V and J assigned. These tables miss some clones; where compared with another copy, unresolved V genes account for less than half of the shortfall, and the remainder is unexplained. For V, J and clone size, that table is used; D and trimming come from the DNA. Present in this sample are 99,000 or so clones, roughly 94% of which were seen just once. The ten most abundant clones make up roughly 1.3% of the sample.

What the study reported, not specific to this receptor: Compared with memory T cells, unstimulated naive T cells appeared more diverse, and naive cells seemed to make a substantial contribution to the alloresponse. Siplizumab significantly lowered the cumulative frequency of alloreactive sequences that could be traced to unstimulated CD4+ memory T cells. Because sequences below about 10^-5 frequency were poorly captured, only a minor fraction of alloreactive clones could be mapped to unstimulated subsets. Roughly 75-95% of proliferating CD4+ or CD8+ clones could not be assigned a naive or memory phenotype. Among mappable alloreactive CD4+ clones, an average Treg-derived fraction of roughly 71% was observed with siplizumab, compared with 25% to 30% in control reactions. Whether proliferating Tregs from siplizumab cultures actually had suppressive function was not functionally confirmed.

TCRbeta CDR3 sequencing was performed on sorted unstimulated T cells and on proliferating T cells recovered from mixed lymphocyte reactions. Fresh whole blood from some eleven HLA-typed healthy donors was used to isolate PBMCs. To map where alloreactive clones came from, CD4+ non-regulatory T cells in the unstimulated state were FACS-sorted. The chain couples TRBV6-1 to TRBJ1-3, and the D gene may be TRBD1, 6 bases matching. This receptor was taken from a human donor in good health. Specimen: non-Treg CD4+ T cells sorted from blood. The cell subset or site tag for this specimen amounts to: FACS-sorted unstimulated CD4+ non-regulatory T cells. The CDR3 region: CASSVQGSSGNTIYF. Here is the DNA: TGTGCCAGCAGTGTACAGGGCAGCTCTGGAAACACCATATATTTT.